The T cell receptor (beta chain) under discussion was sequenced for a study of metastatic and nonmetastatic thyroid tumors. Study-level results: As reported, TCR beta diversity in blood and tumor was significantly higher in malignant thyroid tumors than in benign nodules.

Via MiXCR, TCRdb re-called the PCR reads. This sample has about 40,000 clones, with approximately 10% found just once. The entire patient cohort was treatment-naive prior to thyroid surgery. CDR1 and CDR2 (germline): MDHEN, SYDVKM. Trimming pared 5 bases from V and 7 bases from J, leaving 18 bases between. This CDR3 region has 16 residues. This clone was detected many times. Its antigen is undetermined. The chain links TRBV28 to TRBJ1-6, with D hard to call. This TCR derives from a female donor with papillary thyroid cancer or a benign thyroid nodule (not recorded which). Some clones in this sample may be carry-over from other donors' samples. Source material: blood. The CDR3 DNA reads TGTGCCAGCAGTCTCCCGGGAGCCTCGGCAAATTCACCCCTCCACTTT. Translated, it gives CASSLPGASANSPLHF.